Listed below are T cell receptor beta chains from one sample, sequenced in a study of T cell responses to AZD1222 COVID-19 vaccine. Some clones are missing from TCRdb's copy, which holds only in-frame ones; the method was immunoSEQ multiplex PCR. The sample shows roughly 140,000 clones, 75% to 95% of them seen only once. Sample: peripheral blood, taken on day 0 of MenACWY control vaccination. All receptors derive from an adult in good health. CDR3s include the opening cysteine and the closing phenylalanine or tryptophan. The D gene is left open where the match is weak. Expanded clones are given a class, and other clones once, few, many or no size at all.

once	TRBV6-1	TRBD1	TRBJ1-4	16	CASSGPSTGFNEKLFF	TGTGCCAGCAGTGGGCCCTCGACAGGGTTTAATGAAAAACTGTTTTTT
once	TRBV14	-	TRBJ1-2	14	CASSGRDWAYGYTF	TGTGCCAGCAGCGGCCGGGATTGGGCATATGGCTACACCTTC
-	TRBV6-1	-	TRBJ2-7	16	CASSEGTARSSYEQYF	TGTGCCAGCAGTGAAGGTACGGCCCGAAGCTCCTACGAGCAGTACTTC
-	TRBV29-1	-	TRBJ1-2	12	CSVGTEYYGYTF	TGCAGCGTTGGGACAGAATACTATGGCTACACCTTC
-	TRBV28	TRBD1	TRBJ1-1	19	CASSFGDRAVARVGTEAFF	TGTGCCAGCAGTTTTGGGGACAGGGCCGTGGCTCGGGTTGGCACTGAAGCTTTCTTT
-	TRBV28	-	TRBJ1-1	14	CASSWTVVGTEAFF	TGTGCCAGCAGTTGGACAGTTGTTGGGACTGAAGCTTTCTTT
-	TRBV18	TRBD2	TRBJ2-1	13	CASSRREGNEQFF	TGTGCCAGCTCACGGCGGGAGGGGAATGAGCAGTTCTTC
-	TRBV5-5	-	TRBJ1-5	15	CASSFTDRGNQPQHF	TGTGCCAGCAGTTTCACTGACAGAGGCAATCAGCCCCAGCATTTT
once	TRBV2	-	TRBJ2-2	14	CASEWRANTGELFF	TGTGCCAGCGAGTGGAGGGCGAACACCGGGGAGCTGTTTTTT
-	TRBV3-1/TRBV3-2	-	TRBJ1-1	12	CASSLVGAEAFF	TGTGCCAGCAGCCTAGTAGGGGCCGAAGCTTTCTTT
-	TRBV6-5	-	TRBJ1-1	14	CASSPRGGWTEAFF	TGTGCCAGCAGTCCTCGCGGGGGGTGGACTGAAGCTTTCTTT
-	TRBV3-1/TRBV3-2	-	TRBJ2-3	15	CASSQGARTTDTQYF	TGTGCCAGCAGCCAAGGAGCAAGAACCACAGATACGCAGTATTTT
-	TRBV5-1	-	TRBJ1-2	17	CASSLAFSSRDTYGYTF	TGCGCCAGCAGCTTGGCTTTTTCAAGCCGGGACACCTATGGCTACACCTTC
-	TRBV3-1/TRBV3-2	-	TRBJ2-1	16	CASSPVRGLTRNEQFF	TGTGCCAGCAGCCCCGTCCGGGGCCTGACTAGAAATGAGCAGTTCTTC
-	TRBV6-6	-	TRBJ1-3	15	CASRNGQNSGNTIYF	TGTGCCAGCAGAAACGGGCAGAACTCTGGAAACACCATATATTTT
-	TRBV4-1	TRBD1	TRBJ1-1	15	CASSQDQGVNTEAFF	TGCGCCAGCAGCCAAGATCAGGGGGTGAACACTGAAGCTTTCTTT
-	TRBV9	TRBD2	TRBJ2-1	19	CASSGASGKGQARYNEQFF	TGTGCCAGCAGCGGGGCTAGCGGCAAAGGCCAGGCACGCTACAATGAGCAGTTCTTC
-	TRBV28	TRBD1	TRBJ2-7	16	CASSYSITGQEYEQYF	TGTGCCAGCAGTTACTCGATCACAGGACAGGAGTACGAGCAGTACTTC
-	TRBV5-1	-	TRBJ1-3	16	CASSFGRRYSGNTIYF	TGCGCCAGCAGCTTCGGACGCCGCTACTCTGGAAACACCATATATTTT